This T cell receptor (beta chain) was identified during a study of T cell repertoires in cytomegalovirus infection. Background on the study: Matching HLA type and CMV infection were both indicated by public TCR beta signatures. Findings of the study overall: Using cumulative public TCR beta family frequency, the authors identified those who carried CMV together with the relevant HLA. The ex vivo response was dominated by HLA-C-restricted CMV-specific TCR beta clonotypes.

TCRdb analysed the reads with MiXCR anew, one entry per CDR3 protein. The table has 90,000 to 120,000 distinct CDR3 sequences, about 22% seen once. The V gene lost 7 bases and the J gene lost 2 bases, with 15 bases spanning the gap. The CDR3 is 14 amino acids. CDR1 is MDHEN, CDR2 SYDVKM, per germline. This clonotype was counted many times. As yet, its antigen is unknown. The TCR comes from a human donor in good health (CMV status not recorded). Some clones in this sample may be carry-over from other donors' samples. Sample: CD8+ T cells from PBMCs. The rearrangement uses TRBV28 and TRBJ2-7, with D unresolved. DNA for the CDR3: TGTGCCAGCAACCCCCAACTAAATACCTACGAGCAGTACTTC. Translated: CASNPQLNTYEQYF.